This TCR beta chain comes out of a study of shared clonotypes between healthy human individuals (TCRdb year 2020). Broadly, across the study: The cohort comprised a couple of women and a few men aged 18 to 49 years. For each donor, three plates each were used for CD4 naive and CD4 memory, two plates were used for CD8 naive, and one plate was used for CD8 memory. To estimate repertoire size and how much clonotype sharing occurs between individuals, the study deeply sequenced the blood TCR repertoires of roughly 5 healthy adults. Libraries were prepared and TCR repertoires were sequenced by different laboratories using diverse techniques, in order to increase sequencing depth and limit assay-specific biases. Between about 0.8 and 9 billion PBMCs per donor were obtained by leukapheresis. Results and caveats for the whole study, not just this receptor: Compared with non-shared clonotypes, the clonotypes found in all four sorted-subset donors had higher generation probabilities. Naive subsets generally had larger estimated clonotype richness than memory subsets. Even with the large sequencing depth, rarefaction of the sorted-subset datasets indicated that sequencing was incomplete. When a few donors were compared, the shared fraction of clonotypes was about 5% for naive CD4, more than 3% for naive CD8, roughly 2.5% for memory CD4, and 0.4% for memory CD8. Sampling was restricted to blood, and TCR repertoires in tissue are likely to differ from TCR repertoires in blood. The small number of donors limited the genetic and exposure-history diversity represented. Pairwise subsampling indicated that sequencing depth was expected to affect the degree of clonotype sharing among donors.

The donors were healthy, HIV-negative adults who had no recently reported acute infections or vaccinations. Only Caucasian adults living in Nashville, Tennessee, USA were represented among the donors. CD4+ T cells were enriched through magnetic negative selection, after which naive cells were positively selected on CD45RA and the remaining negative fraction served as the memory subset. After blood collection by leukapheresis, PBMCs were isolated using Ficoll-Histopaque density gradient centrifugation and then cryopreserved in the vapor phase of liquid nitrogen. Purity and quantity of every magnetically sorted T cell population were checked by analytical flow cytometry. Each sorted fraction had its genomic DNA isolated and then quantified by UV absorbance on a Nanodrop 2000c. Using the deep immunoSEQ assay, TCR CDR3 regions were amplified from genomic DNA by multiplex PCR. Genomic DNA extracted from each cell subset was distributed evenly over all wells of several immunoSEQ 96-well plates, and each plate served as one replicate. For sorted subsets, 150 to 250 ng of genomic DNA, equivalent to 25,000 to 35,000 T cell genomes, went into each replicate PCR. Purified libraries were measured with a Qubit 3.0 fluorometer, size-checked on a Bioanalyzer 2100, and measured again with the KAPA Library Quantification kit. A separate single-read 150-cycle Illumina NextSeq 550 flow cell was used to sequence each immunoSEQ 96-well plate. Under the source paper's analysis protocol: The immunoSEQ output contained only junctional sequences without quality scores, so filtering could not match that applied to full-length reads. To assign V/J genes and CDR3, sequences were annotated using PyIR, a Python wrapper for IgBLAST v1.9, with IMGT germline references. Reads were filtered out if the reads had weak V/J assignments (E-value above 1e-6), no CDR3, stop codons, out-of-frame junctions, or ambiguous translated residues. V3J clonotypes were defined by identical inferred V gene, J gene, and CDR3 amino acid sequence. The percentage overlap between two repertoires was calculated by dividing the number of shared unique clonotypes by the size of the smaller repertoire. RTK rarefaction, the Chao1 estimator, and Recon v2.1 estimates of unobserved clonotypes were used to assess repertoire richness. OLGA was used to compute generation probabilities for all TCRbeta clonotypes that the gDNA method yielded from a handful of donors. Not all clones reach the TCRdb copy of this immuneACCESS table, which keeps in-frame sequences only. Checked studies attribute under half of the gap to unresolved V genes and leave the rest unexplained. V, J and clone size were drawn from that table, and D and trimming were deduced from the DNA. Present in this sample are 2.3 million or so clones, over 90% of which were seen just once. The ten largest account for roughly 0.36% of the sample.

Including cysteine and phenylalanine, the CDR3 has 15 amino acids. Only the CDR3 portion is preserved as DNA: 45 bases, with reading frame beginning at the first base. CDR1 MNHNS and CDR2 SASEGT were looked up in the germline V gene. Compared with germline, V lacks 4 bases and J lacks 4 bases; bases without a gene match: 7. Remarks on this clone: The antigen it binds to is not known. There are no base qualities to consult, and no much larger clone falls within one base.

The chain links TRBV6-1 with TRBJ2-1; the central 7 bases match TRBD2. This sequence originates from a young man in good health. Some clones in this sample may be carry-over from other donors' samples. The specimen sequenced was naive CD4+ T cells from PBMCs. The cell subset or site label corresponds to: CD45RA+ positively selected. Here is the DNA: TGTGCCAGCAGTGTTAGCGGGTCCTTGTACAATGAGCAGTTCTTC. It codes for CASSVSGSLYNEQFF.